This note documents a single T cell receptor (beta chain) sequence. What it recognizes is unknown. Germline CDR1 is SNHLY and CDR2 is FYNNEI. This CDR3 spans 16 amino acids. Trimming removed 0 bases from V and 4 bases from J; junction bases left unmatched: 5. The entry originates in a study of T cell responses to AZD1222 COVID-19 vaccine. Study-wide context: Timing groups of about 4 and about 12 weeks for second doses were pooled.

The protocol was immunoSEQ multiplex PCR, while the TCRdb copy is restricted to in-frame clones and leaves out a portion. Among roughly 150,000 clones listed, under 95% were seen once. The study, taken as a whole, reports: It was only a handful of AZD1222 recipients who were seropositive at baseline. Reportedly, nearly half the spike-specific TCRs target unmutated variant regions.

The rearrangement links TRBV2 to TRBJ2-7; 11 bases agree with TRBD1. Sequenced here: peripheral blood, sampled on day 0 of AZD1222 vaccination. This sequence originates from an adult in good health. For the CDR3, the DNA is TGTGCCAGCAGTGAAGCTAGGACAGGGGGCAGGTACGAGCAGTACTTC. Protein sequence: CASSEARTGGRYEQYF.